Listed below are T cell receptor beta chains from one sample, sequenced in a study of cytomegalovirus exposure and HLA in healthy donors. Assay: immunoSEQ multiplex PCR; the TCRdb copy retains only in-frame clones and omits some. In the table there are around 82,000 clones, around 79% of which are singletons. Sequencing was done on a sample of PBMCs. These receptors were collected from a male donor in good health and CMV-seropositive. Both conserved end residues are part of each CDR3. Each record gives: clone size, J gene, V gene, D gene, CDR3 DNA, CDR3 protein. A D gene is named only where the DNA matches it firmly. Not every row has a clone size; where given, it reads once, few, many or a size class.

abundance: .; j_gene: TRBJ2-5; v_gene: TRBV5-6; d_gene: .; CDR3nt: TGTGCCAGCAGCTTCATCGCGGCGCTCCAAGAGACCCAGTACTTC; CDR3aa: CASSFIAALQETQYF
abundance: .; j_gene: TRBJ2-5; v_gene: TRBV28; d_gene: TRBD2; CDR3nt: TGTGCCACTTCGGGACTAGCGTTTAAAGAGACCCAGTACTTC; CDR3aa: CATSGLAFKETQYF
abundance: .; j_gene: TRBJ1-3; v_gene: TRBV19; d_gene: .; CDR3nt: TGTGCCAGTAGTATTCACGGGACATCTGGAAACACCATATATTTT; CDR3aa: CASSIHGTSGNTIYF
abundance: few; j_gene: TRBJ2-1; v_gene: TRBV6-5; d_gene: TRBD2; CDR3nt: TGTGCCAGCAGAGATAGCGGGGAGGTTTACAATGAGCAGTTCTTC; CDR3aa: CASRDSGEVYNEQFF
abundance: .; j_gene: TRBJ2-2; v_gene: TRBV7-8; d_gene: TRBD1; CDR3nt: TGTGCCAGCAGCCACCGGGACAGGGCGAACACCGGGGAGCTGTTTTTT; CDR3aa: CASSHRDRANTGELFF
abundance: .; j_gene: TRBJ1-1; v_gene: TRBV6-5; d_gene: TRBD1; CDR3nt: TGTGCCAGCAGTCAGACAGGGGGTGGGACTGAAGCTTTCTTT; CDR3aa: CASSQTGGGTEAFF
abundance: .; j_gene: TRBJ2-7; v_gene: TRBV10-3; d_gene: .; CDR3nt: TGTGCCATCAGTGAGTCCCGACAGGTTGCCTACGAGCAGTACTTC; CDR3aa: CAISESRQVAYEQYF
abundance: once; j_gene: TRBJ2-7; v_gene: TRBV28; d_gene: .; CDR3nt: TGTGCCAGCAGTTTTAGGGGCCTTTACGAGCAGTACTTC; CDR3aa: CASSFRGLYEQYF
abundance: few; j_gene: TRBJ1-1; v_gene: TRBV18; d_gene: .; CDR3nt: TGTGCCAGCTCACCGACTTCTCTAAACACTGAAGCTTTCTTT; CDR3aa: CASSPTSLNTEAFF
abundance: many; j_gene: TRBJ2-7; v_gene: TRBV6-1; d_gene: .; CDR3nt: TGTGCCAGCAGTGTCAGGGAAAGCTCCTACGAGCAGTACTTC; CDR3aa: CASSVRESSYEQYF
abundance: .; j_gene: TRBJ2-1; v_gene: TRBV7-8; d_gene: .; CDR3nt: TGTGCCAGCAGCTCGGGGTGGGTTTCTACCTACAATGAGCAGTTCTTC; CDR3aa: CASSSGWVSTYNEQFF
abundance: .; j_gene: TRBJ2-2; v_gene: TRBV5-1; d_gene: TRBD1; CDR3nt: TGCGCCAGCAGCTTCGGACAGGGGAACACCGGGGAGCTGTTTTTT; CDR3aa: CASSFGQGNTGELFF
abundance: once; j_gene: TRBJ2-1; v_gene: TRBV11-3; d_gene: .; CDR3nt: TGTGCCAGCAGTTCGCGATACAATGAGCAGTTCTTC; CDR3aa: CASSSRYNEQFF
abundance: .; j_gene: TRBJ2-7; v_gene: TRBV9; d_gene: .; CDR3nt: TGTGCCAGCAGCGTAGACTTGGGAGGCACCTACGAGCAGTACTTC; CDR3aa: CASSVDLGGTYEQYF
abundance: .; j_gene: TRBJ2-7; v_gene: TRBV19; d_gene: TRBD2; CDR3nt: TGTGCCAGTAGTCCTGCGTGGACTAGCAATTACGAGCAGTACTTC; CDR3aa: CASSPAWTSNYEQYF
abundance: .; j_gene: TRBJ2-5; v_gene: TRBV2; d_gene: TRBD2; CDR3nt: TGTGCCATCCAGGGAGGGGAGACCCAGTACTTC; CDR3aa: CAIQGGETQYF
abundance: .; j_gene: TRBJ1-2; v_gene: TRBV7-2; d_gene: .; CDR3nt: TGTGCCAGCAGCTTGTCCGGGGAGAGTGGCTACACCTTC; CDR3aa: CASSLSGESGYTF